The clone carrying this TCR beta chain has ten or more counts. Its antigen is as yet unknown. The related graft donor's blood sample was taken on the day of bone marrow donation. The method was immunoSEQ multiplex PCR; TCRdb's version includes in-frame clones alone and lacks a portion of them. The table lists 10,000 to 15,000 clones, with no singletons. This sample was taken from a study of T cells after posttransplantation cyclophosphamide. General study findings and limits: TRB overlap between skin or GI tissue T cells and blood was limited. Donor CD8+ memory clones often dominated recipient blood repertoires at later times. Recipient CMV seropositivity and CMV reactivation strongly tracked TRB clonality.

The germline V gene encodes CDR1 MNHEY and CDR2 SVGAGI. The V gene end was trimmed by 0 bases and the J gene end by 3 bases; junction bases not matched to a gene: 4. This CDR3 is 16 amino acids long. The chain combines TRBV6-5 with TRBJ1-3; 8 bases align to TRBD1. This sequence was found in a woman in her thirties or forties in good health, CMV-negative, and a related stem cell transplant donor. Sequenced: PBMCs. The DNA for the CDR3 is TGTGCCAGCAGTTACTCGCAGGGGGCTAGTGGAAACACCATATATTTT. Its protein is CASSYSQGASGNTIYF.